The rows below give T cell receptor beta chains drawn from one sample of a study of Ad26.COV2.S vaccination and SARS-CoV-2 variants. Method: immunoSEQ multiplex PCR; TCRdb's copy keeps in-frame clones and lacks some. The sample lists more than 300,000 clones; about 85% were seen once. Sample: peripheral blood, taken in a trial of Ad26.COV2.S vaccine versus placebo. These receptors were taken from a person between 18 and 65 years old who received the Ad26.COV2.S COVID-19 vaccine or a placebo. The CDR3 runs from the conserved cysteine through the conserved F or W. A D gene is named only where the DNA matches it firmly. Some rows mark clone size as missing; the rest say once, few, many or name a class of expanded clone.

size	J	D	V	CDR3	DNA
NA	TRBJ1-2	NA	TRBV5-1	CASSSVHPGLPPEYGYTF	TGCGCCAGCAGCTCGGTCCATCCGGGACTTCCTCCTGAGTATGGCTACACCTTC
NA	TRBJ1-6	TRBD1	TRBV2	CASGYRGANSPLHF	TGTGCCAGCGGTTACAGGGGGGCTAATTCACCCCTCCACTTT
NA	TRBJ1-1	NA	TRBV9	CASSVGIADTEAFF	TGTGCCAGCAGCGTAGGAATTGCGGACACTGAAGCTTTCTTT
NA	TRBJ2-3	NA	TRBV6-5	CASIRMGQNTDTQYF	TGTGCCAGCATAAGGATGGGACAAAACACAGATACGCAGTATTTT
NA	TRBJ1-5	NA	TRBV10-3	CAIGAGTANQPQHF	TGTGCCATCGGCGCCGGCACAGCTAATCAGCCCCAGCATTTT
NA	TRBJ2-1	TRBD2	TRBV28	CASSLPGGDSYNEQFF	TGTGCCAGCAGTTTACCGGGGGGTGATTCCTACAATGAGCAGTTCTTC
NA	TRBJ1-5	NA	TRBV7-8	CASSLARMGQPQHF	TGTGCCAGCAGCTTAGCGAGGATGGGTCAGCCCCAGCATTTT
NA	TRBJ2-5	TRBD2	TRBV28	CASSLGGGETQYF	TGTGCCAGCAGTTTGGGCGGGGGGGAGACCCAGTACTTC
NA	TRBJ1-3	NA	TRBV7-3	CASSPGGSGNTIYF	TGTGCCAGCAGCCCCGGGGGATCTGGAAACACCATATATTTT
NA	TRBJ1-1	NA	TRBV5-1	CASSLNQNTEAFF	TGCGCCAGCAGCTTGAATCAGAACACTGAAGCTTTCTTT
NA	TRBJ2-5	NA	TRBV19	CASTLVGWQETQYF	TGTGCCAGTACCCTCGTTGGTTGGCAAGAGACCCAGTACTTC
NA	TRBJ1-3	TRBD1	TRBV28	CASSPGTGRSGNTIYF	TGTGCCAGCAGTCCCGGGACAGGGAGGTCTGGAAACACCATATATTTT
NA	TRBJ1-4	NA	TRBV5-6	CASSLSQGTREKLFF	TGTGCCAGCAGCCTATCACAGGGAACTCGTGAAAAACTGTTTTTT
NA	TRBJ2-2	NA	TRBV12-5	CASGLVGTGELFF	TGTGCTAGTGGTTTGGTGGGCACCGGGGAGCTGTTTTTT
NA	TRBJ2-5	TRBD2	TRBV24-1	CATTSGGEETQYF	TGTGCCACCACTAGCGGGGGAGAAGAGACCCAGTACTTC
NA	TRBJ1-3	NA	TRBV6-5	CASSYSRGSSGNTIYF	TGTGCCAGCAGTTACTCTCGGGGATCCTCTGGAAACACCATATATTTT
NA	TRBJ2-7	NA	TRBV5-6	CASSFSRGAKGQQYF	TGTGCCAGCAGCTTCTCCCGGGGGGCAAAGGGTCAGCAGTACTTC
NA	TRBJ2-7	NA	TRBV5-4	CASSEWGKGSYEQYF	TGTGCCAGCAGCGAATGGGGAAAGGGCTCCTACGAGCAGTACTTC
few	TRBJ1-2	NA	TRBV25-1	CASSEYGGEGGYTF	TGTGCCAGCAGTGAATACGGAGGGGAAGGCGGCTACACCTTC
NA	TRBJ1-4	NA	TRBV5-1	CASSAFDGEKLFF	TGCGCCAGCAGCGCTTTTGATGGAGAAAAACTGTTTTTT
NA	TRBJ2-3	NA	TRBV19	CASSIGLRITDTQYF	TGTGCCAGTAGTATTGGGTTGAGAATCACAGATACGCAGTATTTT
NA	TRBJ1-5	NA	TRBV5-6	CASSLWQDSNQPQHF	TGTGCCAGCAGCTTGTGGCAGGATAGCAATCAGCCCCAGCATTTT
NA	TRBJ2-1	TRBD1	TRBV7-7	CASSLGDRTSYNEQFF	TGTGCTAGCAGCTTAGGGGACAGGACCTCCTACAATGAGCAGTTCTTC
few	TRBJ1-1	NA	TRBV28	CASSLGGFGRVNTEAFF	TGTGCCAGCAGTTTGGGAGGTTTCGGCAGGGTGAACACTGAAGCTTTCTTT
few	TRBJ2-2	TRBD2	TRBV9	CASSAGLALAGELFF	TGTGCCAGCAGCGCCGGACTAGCCCTCGCCGGGGAGCTGTTTTTT
NA	TRBJ1-1	TRBD1	TRBV25-1	CASSESNQGGRSSFF	TGTGCCAGCAGTGAATCAAACCAGGGGGGACGGAGTTCTTTCTTT
NA	TRBJ2-1	NA	TRBV15	CATSRDPSGVLSYYNEQFF	TGTGCCACCAGCAGAGACCCGTCTGGGGTTCTGTCCTATTACAATGAGCAGTTCTTC
NA	TRBJ2-4	NA	TRBV13	CASSPPASVGNIQYF	TGTGCCAGCAGCCCCCCGGCTAGCGTGGGAAACATTCAGTACTTC
NA	TRBJ1-3	NA	TRBV21-1	CASSKGTGGSGNTIYF	TGTGCCAGCAGCAAAGGAACAGGGGGCTCTGGAAACACCATATATTTT